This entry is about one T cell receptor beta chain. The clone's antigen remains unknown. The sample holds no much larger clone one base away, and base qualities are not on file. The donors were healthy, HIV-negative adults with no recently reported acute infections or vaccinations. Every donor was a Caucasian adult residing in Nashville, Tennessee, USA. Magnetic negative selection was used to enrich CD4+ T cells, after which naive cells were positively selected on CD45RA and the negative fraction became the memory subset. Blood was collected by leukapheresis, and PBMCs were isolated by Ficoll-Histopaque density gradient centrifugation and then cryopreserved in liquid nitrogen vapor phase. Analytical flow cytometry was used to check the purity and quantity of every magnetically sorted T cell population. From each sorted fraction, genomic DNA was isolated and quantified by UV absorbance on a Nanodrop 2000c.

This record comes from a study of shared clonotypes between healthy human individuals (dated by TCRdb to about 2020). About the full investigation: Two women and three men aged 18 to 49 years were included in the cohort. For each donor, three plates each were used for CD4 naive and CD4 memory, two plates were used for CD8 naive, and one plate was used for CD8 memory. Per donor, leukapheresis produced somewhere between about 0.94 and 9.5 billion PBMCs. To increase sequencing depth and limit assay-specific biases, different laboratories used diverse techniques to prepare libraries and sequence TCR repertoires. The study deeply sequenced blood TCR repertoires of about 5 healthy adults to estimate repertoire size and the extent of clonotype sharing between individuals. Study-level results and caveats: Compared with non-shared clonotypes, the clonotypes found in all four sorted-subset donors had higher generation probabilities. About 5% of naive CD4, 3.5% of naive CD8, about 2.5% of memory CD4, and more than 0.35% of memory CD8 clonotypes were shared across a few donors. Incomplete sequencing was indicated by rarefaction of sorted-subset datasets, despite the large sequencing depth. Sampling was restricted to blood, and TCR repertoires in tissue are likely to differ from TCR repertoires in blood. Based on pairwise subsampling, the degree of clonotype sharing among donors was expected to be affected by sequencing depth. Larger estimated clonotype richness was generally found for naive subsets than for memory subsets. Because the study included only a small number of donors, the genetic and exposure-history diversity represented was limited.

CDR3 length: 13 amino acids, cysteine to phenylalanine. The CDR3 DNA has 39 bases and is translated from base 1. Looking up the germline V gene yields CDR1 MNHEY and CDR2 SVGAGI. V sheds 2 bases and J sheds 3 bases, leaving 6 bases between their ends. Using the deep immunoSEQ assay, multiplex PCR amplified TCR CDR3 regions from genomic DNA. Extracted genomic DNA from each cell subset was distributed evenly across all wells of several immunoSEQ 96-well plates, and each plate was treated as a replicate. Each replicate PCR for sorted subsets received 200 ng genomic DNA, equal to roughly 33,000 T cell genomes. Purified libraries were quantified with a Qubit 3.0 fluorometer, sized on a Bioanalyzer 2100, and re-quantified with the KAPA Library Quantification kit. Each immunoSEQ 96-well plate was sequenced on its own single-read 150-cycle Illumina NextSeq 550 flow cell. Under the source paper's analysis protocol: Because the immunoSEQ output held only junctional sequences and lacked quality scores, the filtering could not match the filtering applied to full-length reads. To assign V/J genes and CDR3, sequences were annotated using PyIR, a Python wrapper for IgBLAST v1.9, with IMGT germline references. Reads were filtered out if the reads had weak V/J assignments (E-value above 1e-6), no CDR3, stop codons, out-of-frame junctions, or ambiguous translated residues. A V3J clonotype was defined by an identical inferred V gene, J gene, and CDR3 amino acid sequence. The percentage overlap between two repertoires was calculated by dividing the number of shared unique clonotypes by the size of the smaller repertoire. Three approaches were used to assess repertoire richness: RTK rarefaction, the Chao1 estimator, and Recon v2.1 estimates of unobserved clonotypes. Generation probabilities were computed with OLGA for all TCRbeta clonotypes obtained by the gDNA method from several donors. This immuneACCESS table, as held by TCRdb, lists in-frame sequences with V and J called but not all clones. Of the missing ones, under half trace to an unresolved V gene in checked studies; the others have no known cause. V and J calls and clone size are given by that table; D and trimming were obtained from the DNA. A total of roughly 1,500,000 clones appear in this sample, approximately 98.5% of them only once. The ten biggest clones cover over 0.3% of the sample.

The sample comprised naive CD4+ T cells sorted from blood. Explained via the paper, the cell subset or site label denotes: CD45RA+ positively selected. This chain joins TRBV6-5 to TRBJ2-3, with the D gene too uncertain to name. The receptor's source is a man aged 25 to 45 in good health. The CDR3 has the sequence CASSYPPTDTQYF. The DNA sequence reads TGTGCCAGCAGTTACCCCCCTACAGATACGCAGTATTTT.